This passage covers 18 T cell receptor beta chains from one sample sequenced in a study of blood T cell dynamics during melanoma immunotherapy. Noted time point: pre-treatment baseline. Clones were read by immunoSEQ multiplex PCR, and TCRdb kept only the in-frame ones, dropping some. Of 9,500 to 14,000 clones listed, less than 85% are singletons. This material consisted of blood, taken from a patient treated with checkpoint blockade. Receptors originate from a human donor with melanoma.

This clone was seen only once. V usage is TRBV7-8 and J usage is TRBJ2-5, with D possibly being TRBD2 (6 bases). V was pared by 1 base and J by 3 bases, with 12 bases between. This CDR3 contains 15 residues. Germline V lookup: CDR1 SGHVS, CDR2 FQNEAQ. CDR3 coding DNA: TGTGCCAGCAGCTTAGATGCGGGATCAAAAGAGACCCAGTACTTC. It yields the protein CASSLDAGSKETQYF.

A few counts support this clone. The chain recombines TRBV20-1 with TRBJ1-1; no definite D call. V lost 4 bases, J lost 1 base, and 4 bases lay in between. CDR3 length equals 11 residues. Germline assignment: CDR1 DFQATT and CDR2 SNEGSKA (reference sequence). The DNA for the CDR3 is TGCAGTGCTAAGGAGAACACTGAAGCTTTCTTT. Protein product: CSAKENTEAFF.

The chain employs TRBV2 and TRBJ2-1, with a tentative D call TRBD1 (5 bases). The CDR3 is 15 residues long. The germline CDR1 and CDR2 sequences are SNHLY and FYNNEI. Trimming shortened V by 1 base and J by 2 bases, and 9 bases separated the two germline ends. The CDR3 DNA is TGTGCCAGCAGTGAAGTTCAGGGCCCCTACAATGAGCAGTTCTTC. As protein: CASSEVQGPYNEQFF.

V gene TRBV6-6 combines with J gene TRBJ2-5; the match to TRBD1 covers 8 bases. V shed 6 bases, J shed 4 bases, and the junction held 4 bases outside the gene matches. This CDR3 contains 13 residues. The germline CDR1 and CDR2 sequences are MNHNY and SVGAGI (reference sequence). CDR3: CASRSQGAETQYF. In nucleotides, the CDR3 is TGTGCCAGCAGGTCGCAGGGGGCAGAGACCCAGTACTTC.

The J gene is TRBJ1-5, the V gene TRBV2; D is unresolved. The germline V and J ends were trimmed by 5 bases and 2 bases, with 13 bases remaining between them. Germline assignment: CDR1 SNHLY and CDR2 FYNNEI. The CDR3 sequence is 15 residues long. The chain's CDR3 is CASSRTSSGNQPQHF. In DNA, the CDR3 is TGTGCCAGCAGTAGAACTTCGTCGGGCAATCAGCCCCAGCATTTT.

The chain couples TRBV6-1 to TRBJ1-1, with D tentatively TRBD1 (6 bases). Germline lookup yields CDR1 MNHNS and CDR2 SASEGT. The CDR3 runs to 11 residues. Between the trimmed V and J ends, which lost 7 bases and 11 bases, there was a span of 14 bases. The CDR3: CASKGGWSAFF. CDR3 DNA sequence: TGTGCCAGCAAAGGGGGGTGGTCGGCTTTCTTT.

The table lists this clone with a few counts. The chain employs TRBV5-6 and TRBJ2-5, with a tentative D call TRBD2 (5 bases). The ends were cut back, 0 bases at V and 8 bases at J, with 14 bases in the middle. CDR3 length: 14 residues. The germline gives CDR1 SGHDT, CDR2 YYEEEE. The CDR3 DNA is TGTGCCAGCAGCTTGGGAGACTATGAGTCAACCCAGTACTTC. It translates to CASSLGDYESTQYF. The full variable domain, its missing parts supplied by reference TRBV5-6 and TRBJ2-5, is DAGVTQSPTHLIKTRGQQVTLRCSPKSGHDTVSWYQQALGQGPQFIFQYYEEEERQRGNFPDRFSGHQFPNYSSELNVNALLLGDSALYLCASSLGDYESTQYFGPGTRLLVL.

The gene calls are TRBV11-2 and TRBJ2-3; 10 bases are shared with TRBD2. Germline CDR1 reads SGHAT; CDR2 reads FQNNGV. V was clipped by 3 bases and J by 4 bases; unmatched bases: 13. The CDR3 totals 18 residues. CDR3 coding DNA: TGTGCCAGCAGCTTCCCCCTGGGAACTAGCGGGATGGCAGATACGCAGTATTTT. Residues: CASSFPLGTSGMADTQYF.

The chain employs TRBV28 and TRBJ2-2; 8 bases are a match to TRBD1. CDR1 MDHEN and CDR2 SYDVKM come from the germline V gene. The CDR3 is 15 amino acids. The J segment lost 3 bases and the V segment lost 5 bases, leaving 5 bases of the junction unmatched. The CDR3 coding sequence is TGTGCCAGCAGTCGGACAGGGCGGGACACCGGGGAGCTGTTTTTT. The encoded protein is CASSRTGRDTGELFF.

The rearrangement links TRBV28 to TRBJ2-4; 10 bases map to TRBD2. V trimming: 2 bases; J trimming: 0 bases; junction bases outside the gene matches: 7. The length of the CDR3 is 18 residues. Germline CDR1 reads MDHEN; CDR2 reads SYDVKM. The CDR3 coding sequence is TGTGCCAGCAGTTTAAACGTAGCGGGAGGTCTAGCCAAAAACATTCAGTACTTC. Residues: CASSLNVAGGLAKNIQYF.

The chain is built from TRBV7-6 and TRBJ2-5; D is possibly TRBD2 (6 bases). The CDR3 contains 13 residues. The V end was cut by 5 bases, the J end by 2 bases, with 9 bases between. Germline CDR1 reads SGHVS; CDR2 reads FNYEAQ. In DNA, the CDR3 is TGTGCCAGCAGCGCGGGGATACAAGAGACCCAGTACTTC. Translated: CASSAGIQETQYF.

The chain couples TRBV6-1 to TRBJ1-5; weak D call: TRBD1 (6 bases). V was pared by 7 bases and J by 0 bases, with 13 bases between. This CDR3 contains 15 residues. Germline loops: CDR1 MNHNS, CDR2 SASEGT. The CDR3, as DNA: TGTGCCAGCATGGGTGGACAGTATAGCAATCAGCCCCAGCATTTT. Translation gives CASMGGQYSNQPQHF.

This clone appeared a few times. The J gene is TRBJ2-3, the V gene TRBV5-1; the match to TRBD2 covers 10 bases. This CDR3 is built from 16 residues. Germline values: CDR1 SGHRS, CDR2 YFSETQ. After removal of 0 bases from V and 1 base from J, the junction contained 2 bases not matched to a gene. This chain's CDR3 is CASSLASGSGTDTQYF. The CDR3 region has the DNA TGCGCCAGCAGCTTGGCTAGCGGGAGCGGCACAGATACGCAGTATTTT.

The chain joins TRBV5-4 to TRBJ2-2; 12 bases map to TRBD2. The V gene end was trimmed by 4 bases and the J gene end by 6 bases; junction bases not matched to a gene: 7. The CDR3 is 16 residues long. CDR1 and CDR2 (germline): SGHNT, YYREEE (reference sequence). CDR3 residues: CASSPGLAGTPGELFF. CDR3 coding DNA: TGTGCCAGCAGCCCCGGACTAGCGGGAACTCCCGGGGAGCTGTTTTTT.

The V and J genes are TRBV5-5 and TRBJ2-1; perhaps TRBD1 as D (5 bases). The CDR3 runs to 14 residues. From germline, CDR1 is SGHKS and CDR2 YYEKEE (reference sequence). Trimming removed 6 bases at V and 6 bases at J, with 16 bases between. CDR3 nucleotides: TGTGCCAGCACCCAGGGAACTGCGAGCAATGAGCAGTTCTTC. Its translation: CASTQGTASNEQFF.

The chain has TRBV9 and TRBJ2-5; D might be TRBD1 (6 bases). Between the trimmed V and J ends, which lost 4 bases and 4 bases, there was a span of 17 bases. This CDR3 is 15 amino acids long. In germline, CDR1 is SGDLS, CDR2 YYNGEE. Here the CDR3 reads CASSSIQGLGETQYF. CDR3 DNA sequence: TGTGCCAGCAGCTCAATACAGGGTCTAGGAGAGACCCAGTACTTC.

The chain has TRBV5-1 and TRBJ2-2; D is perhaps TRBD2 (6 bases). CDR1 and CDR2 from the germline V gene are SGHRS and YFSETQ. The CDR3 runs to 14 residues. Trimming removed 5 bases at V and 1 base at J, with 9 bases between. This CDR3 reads CASRRDGNTGELFF. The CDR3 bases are TGCGCCAGCAGGCGGGATGGGAACACCGGGGAGCTGTTTTTT.

The CDR3 DNA reads TGTGCCAGCAGCCCGCCGGACAGGGAAGCCTATGGCTACACCTTC. This codes for CASSPPDREAYGYTF. The chain couples TRBV13 to TRBJ1-2, with TRBD1 matching 8 bases. CDR3 length: 15 residues. Germline assignment: CDR1 PRHDT and CDR2 FYEKMQ (reference sequence). V lost 5 bases, J lost 4 bases, and 9 bases stayed unmatched.